What follows describes a single TCR beta chain. Its antigen is not identified. The junction and the germline gene differ at one end; a read error may be behind it. The read ends 3 residues before the CDR3 terminus; that terminus is restored from the germline J gene. The germline CDR1 and CDR2 sequences are DFQATT and SNEGSKA (reference sequence). The CDR3 length is 15 residues. The sample belongs to a study of T cells in women clearing cervical HPV infection. Findings and limits, study-wide: TRBV6-7 abundance was lower in cases than controls (around 0.1% versus 0.15%). Richness differences could reflect unmeasured T-cell content per sample.

Sequencing was performed with immunoSEQ multiplex PCR; in TCRdb, only in-frame clones are kept and a portion is missing. This sample's table has about 30,000 clones. Source material: blood buffy coat. This clonotype was obtained from a woman aged 18 to 75 with a cervical HPV16 infection that either progressed to CIN3+ or cleared (not recorded which). The chain joins TRBV20-1 to TRBJ2-3; 8 positions match TRBD2. CDR3 amino acids: CSARDLRTSTGTQYF. The sequenced CDR3 bases are TGCAGTGCTAGAGATCTGAGGACTAGCACAGGTACG.